The clone carrying this T cell receptor (beta chain) was seen more than once but under ten times. The antigen is unknown. This record belongs to a study of blood T cells in healthy people across ages. The study, taken as a whole, reports: It was held that diversity estimates obtained from one million T cells represented underestimates. Long-lived and aged donors differed, with more naive CD4+ cells and higher diversity in the long-lived.

The CDR3 has 16 residues. V trimming: 5 bases; J trimming: 4 bases; junction bases outside the gene matches: 12. Germline lookup yields CDR1 SGHKS and CDR2 YYEKEE (reference sequence). Sample-barcoded 5' priming and a J-beta primer mix drove a second PCR of roughly 6 to 12 cycles. From the 5' RACE reads, TCRdb called clonotypes with MiXCR, one entry per CDR3 protein. The table has about 1.8 million distinct CDR3 sequences, around 48% seen once. Sequenced input: blood. The source is a woman aged 40 to 50 in good health. J is TRBJ2-5 and V is TRBV5-5; 9 bases agree with TRBD1. The CDR3 spells CASRRPGQGSTETQYF. The CDR3 nucleotides are TGTGCCAGCAGGAGACCGGGACAGGGTTCGACAGAGACCCAGTACTTC.